This T cell receptor (beta chain) originates from a study of cytomegalovirus exposure and HLA in healthy donors. Trimming removed 4 bases from V and 7 bases from J, with 14 bases in between. Germline loops: CDR1 MNHNS, CDR2 SASEGT. The CDR3 runs 13 residues. The PCR used 60 Vbeta and 13 Jbeta primers. Libraries were prepared by immunoSEQ multiplex PCR; TCRdb keeps only in-frame clonotypes and omits some of them. The repertoire holds some 130,000 clones, roughly 70% seen once, with over 4% in the top ten. Sequencing was done on a sample of PBMCs. V usage is TRBV6-1 and J usage is TRBJ2-7, with a possible D match to TRBD1 (6 bases). The sequence came from a man aged 45-65 years in good health and CMV-seropositive. CDR3 sequence: CASSGQAHTEQYF. The CDR3 DNA reads as TGTGCCAGCAGTGGACAGGCACACACTGAGCAGTACTTC.